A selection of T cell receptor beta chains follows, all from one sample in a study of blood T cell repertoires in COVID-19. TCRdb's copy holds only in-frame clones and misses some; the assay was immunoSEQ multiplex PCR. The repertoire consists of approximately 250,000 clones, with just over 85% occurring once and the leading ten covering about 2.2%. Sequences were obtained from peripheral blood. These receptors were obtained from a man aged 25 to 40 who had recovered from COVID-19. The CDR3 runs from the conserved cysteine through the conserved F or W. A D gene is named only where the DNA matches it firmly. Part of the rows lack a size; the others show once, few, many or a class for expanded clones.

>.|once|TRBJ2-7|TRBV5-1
CASSSKTNRANEQYF
TGCGCCAGCAGCTCAAAAACAAACAGGGCTAACGAGCAGTACTTC
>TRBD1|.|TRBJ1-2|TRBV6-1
CASSEDVIRGYTGGYTF
TGTGCCAGCAGTGAAGATGTGATCAGGGGGTACACTGGTGGCTACACCTTC
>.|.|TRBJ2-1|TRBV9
CASSPLEQGYNEQFF
TGTGCCAGCAGCCCTCTAGAACAGGGATACAATGAGCAGTTCTTC
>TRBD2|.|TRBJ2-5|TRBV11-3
CASKRGAQETQYF
TGTGCCAGTAAGCGGGGGGCCCAAGAGACCCAGTACTTC
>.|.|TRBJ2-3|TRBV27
CASSLVQGSTDTQYF
TGTGCCAGCAGTTTGGTCCAGGGAAGCACAGATACGCAGTATTTT
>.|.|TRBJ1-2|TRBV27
CASSAYQGTGGYTF
TGTGCCAGCAGTGCCTATCAGGGGACGGGAGGCTACACCTTC
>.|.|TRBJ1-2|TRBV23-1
CASFGDTGSLLYGYTF
TGCGCCAGCTTTGGGGACACGGGGTCCCTTTTATATGGCTACACCTTC
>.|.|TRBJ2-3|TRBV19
CASRLHPGTDTQYF
TGTGCCAGTAGACTACACCCGGGCACAGATACGCAGTATTTT
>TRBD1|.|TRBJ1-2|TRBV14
CASSRGTETYGYTF
TGTGCCAGCAGCCGGGGGACAGAGACCTATGGCTACACCTTC
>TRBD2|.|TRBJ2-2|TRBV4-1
CASSRGLAGVGVTGELFF
TGCGCCAGCAGCCGGGGACTAGCGGGGGTGGGAGTCACCGGGGAGCTGTTTTTT
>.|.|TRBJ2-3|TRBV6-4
CASSGRGTDTQYF
TGTGCCAGCAGTGGGAGGGGCACAGATACGCAGTATTTT
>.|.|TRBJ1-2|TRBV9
CASSAGVGPFYGYTF
TGTGCCAGCAGCGCGGGAGTCGGACCATTTTATGGCTACACCTTC
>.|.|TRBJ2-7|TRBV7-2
CASSLTVTREQYF
TGTGCCAGCAGCTTAACAGTGACTAGGGAGCAGTACTTC
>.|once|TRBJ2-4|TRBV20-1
CSASPKYGIQYF
TGCAGTGCTAGTCCTAAGTATGGCATTCAGTACTTC
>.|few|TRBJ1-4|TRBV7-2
CASSLAKGQKLFF
TGTGCCAGCAGCTTAGCGAAGGGGCAAAAACTGTTTTTT
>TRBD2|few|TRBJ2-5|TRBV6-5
CASSRLAGGQETQYF
TGTGCCAGCAGTAGACTAGCGGGGGGCCAAGAGACCCAGTACTTC
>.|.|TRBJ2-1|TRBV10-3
CAISPGDNEQFF
TGTGCCATCAGTCCAGGGGACAATGAGCAGTTCTTC
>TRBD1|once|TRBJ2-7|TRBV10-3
CAISDMGQGIYEQYF
TGTGCCATCAGTGATATGGGACAGGGCATCTACGAGCAGTACTTC
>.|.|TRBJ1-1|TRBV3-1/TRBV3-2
CASSQGEGRTEAFF
TGTGCCAGCAGCCAAGGGGAGGGGAGAACTGAAGCTTTCTTT
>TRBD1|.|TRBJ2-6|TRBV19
CASSINRGHSGANVLTF
TGTGCCAGTAGTATAAACAGGGGGCACTCTGGGGCCAACGTCCTGACTTTC
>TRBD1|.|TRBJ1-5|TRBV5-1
CASSTGTGNQPQHF
TGCGCCAGCAGCACCGGGACAGGGAATCAGCCCCAGCATTTT
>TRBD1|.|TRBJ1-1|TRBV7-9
CASSSYRGQDTEAFF
TGTGCCAGCAGCTCATACAGGGGTCAAGACACTGAAGCTTTCTTT
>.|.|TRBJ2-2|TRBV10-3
CAISDGARAGELFF
TGTGCCATCAGTGACGGCGCCCGGGCCGGGGAGCTGTTTTTT
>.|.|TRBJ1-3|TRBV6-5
CASRTEGGGNTIYF
TGTGCCAGCAGAACGGAGGGCGGTGGAAACACCATATATTTT
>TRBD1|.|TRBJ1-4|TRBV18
CASSPIGGGSTNEKLFF
TGTGCCAGCTCACCAATAGGGGGCGGATCAACTAATGAAAAACTGTTTTTT
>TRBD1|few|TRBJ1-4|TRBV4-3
CASSLKDRGNEKLFF
TGCGCCAGCAGCCTGAAAGACAGGGGTAATGAAAAACTGTTTTTT
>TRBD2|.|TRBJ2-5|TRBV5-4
CASSLMTSGAGETQYF
TGTGCCAGCAGCTTGATGACTAGCGGGGCGGGAGAGACCCAGTACTTC
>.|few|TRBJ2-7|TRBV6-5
CASRLRQTSYEQYF
TGTGCCAGCAGACTCCGACAGACTTCCTACGAGCAGTACTTC
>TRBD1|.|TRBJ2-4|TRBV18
CASSPRGQGVKNIQYF
TGTGCCAGCTCACCAAGGGGGCAGGGCGTCAAAAACATTCAGTACTTC
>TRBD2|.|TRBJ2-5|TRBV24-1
CATSDMWTSGVWTQYF
TGTGCCACCAGTGATATGTGGACTAGCGGGGTTTGGACCCAGTACTTC
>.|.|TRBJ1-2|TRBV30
CAWTEGGRNYGYTF
TGTGCCTGGACCGAGGGGGGGAGAAACTATGGCTACACCTTC
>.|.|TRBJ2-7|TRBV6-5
CATQYRAEGEQYF
TGTGCCACCCAGTACAGGGCTGAGGGGGAGCAGTACTTC
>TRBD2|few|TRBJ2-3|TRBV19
CASKASGGADTQYF
TGTGCCAGTAAGGCTAGCGGGGGTGCAGATACGCAGTATTTT
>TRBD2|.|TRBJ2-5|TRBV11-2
CASSLDSPGLAFETQYF
TGTGCCAGCAGCTTAGATAGTCCGGGACTAGCGTTTGAGACCCAGTACTTC
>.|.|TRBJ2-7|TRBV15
CATSRDPSSHYEQYF
TGTGCCACCAGCAGAGATCCCAGTTCCCACTACGAGCAGTACTTC
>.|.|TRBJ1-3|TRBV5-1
CASSLDVAGGNTIYF
TGCGCCAGCAGCTTGGATGTCGCGGGAGGAAACACCATATATTTT
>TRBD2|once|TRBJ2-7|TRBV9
CASSATSGVGEQYF
TGTGCCAGCAGCGCGACTAGCGGGGTGGGAGAGCAGTACTTC
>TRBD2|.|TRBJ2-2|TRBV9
CASSPAGGTNTGELFF
TGTGCCAGCAGCCCCGCCGGGGGGACGAACACCGGGGAGCTGTTTTTT
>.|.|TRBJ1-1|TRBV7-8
CASTLPSGQWGTEAFF
TGTGCCAGCACCTTGCCTTCCGGACAATGGGGCACTGAAGCTTTCTTT
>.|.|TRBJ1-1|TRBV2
CASTYREGAEAFF
TGTGCCAGCACCTACAGGGAGGGGGCTGAAGCTTTCTTT
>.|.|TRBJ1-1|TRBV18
CASSRLLEDTEAFF
TGTGCCAGCTCACGACTCCTCGAGGATACTGAAGCTTTCTTT
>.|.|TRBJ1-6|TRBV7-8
CASSPGTGAYNSPLHF
TGTGCCAGCAGCCCGGGGACGGGGGCCTATAATTCACCCCTCCACTTT
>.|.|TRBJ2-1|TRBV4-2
CASSQDSYYNEQFF
TGTGCCAGCAGCCAAGATTCTTATTACAATGAGCAGTTCTTC
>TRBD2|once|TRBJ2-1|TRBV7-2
CASSPRLAGGDEQFF
TGTGCCAGCAGCCCCCGACTAGCGGGGGGCGATGAGCAGTTCTTC
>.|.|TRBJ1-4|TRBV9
CASSLAAGVNEKLFF
TGTGCCAGCAGCCTCGCTGCAGGGGTTAATGAAAAACTGTTTTTT
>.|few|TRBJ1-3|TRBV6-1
CASSAMDSLSGNTIYF
TGTGCCAGCAGTGCGATGGACAGCCTCTCTGGAAACACCATATATTTT
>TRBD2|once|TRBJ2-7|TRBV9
CASSVGVSGGGTVPSYEQYF
TGTGCCAGCAGCGTAGGAGTTAGCGGGGGCGGAACCGTACCTTCCTACGAGCAGTACTTC
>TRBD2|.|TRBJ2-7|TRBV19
CASSRGGAGPYEQYF
TGTGCCAGTAGTCGTGGCGGAGCGGGGCCCTACGAGCAGTACTTC
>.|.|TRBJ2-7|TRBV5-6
CASSAGPLEQYF
TGTGCCAGCAGCGCGGGACCCCTCGAGCAGTACTTC
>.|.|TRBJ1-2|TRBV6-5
CASSRAGSNYGYTF
TGTGCCAGCAGTAGAGCAGGGTCTAACTATGGCTACACCTTC
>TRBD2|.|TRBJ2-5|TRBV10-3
CAIIKTSGGGETQYF
TGTGCCATCATAAAGACTAGCGGGGGGGGAGAGACCCAGTACTTC
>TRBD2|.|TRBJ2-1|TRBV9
CASSVGLAGAGYNEQFF
TGTGCCAGCAGCGTAGGACTAGCGGGGGCGGGGTACAATGAGCAGTTCTTC
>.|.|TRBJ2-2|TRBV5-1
CASRGQANTGELFF
TGCGCCAGCAGGGGGCAAGCGAACACCGGGGAGCTGTTTTTT
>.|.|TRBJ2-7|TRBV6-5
CASSYWGDEQYF
TGTGCCAGCAGTTACTGGGGGGACGAGCAGTACTTC